These T cell receptor beta chains were read from a single sample in a study of post-analysis software for immune sequencing data. TCRdb passed the PCR reads through MiXCR, listing each CDR3 protein once. The sample records about 500,000 distinct CDR3 sequences, around 40% being singletons. The specimen was blood. The receptors originated from a girl aged 10-17 years with multiple sclerosis. Both conserved end residues are part of each CDR3. D genes are given only for firm matches. The size field is filled for only some rows; it gives once, few, many or a size class.

>TRBJ2-5|TRBV7-8|few|NA
TGTGCCGGCAGCGCACAGCGATTACAAGAGACCCAGTACTTC
CAGSAQRLQETQYF
>TRBJ1-2|TRBV27|NA|NA
TGTGCCAGCAGATCCGTCCGGGGGGCATTCGGCTACACCTTC
CASRSVRGAFGYTF
>TRBJ1-5|TRBV20-1|NA|NA
TGCAGTGCTAGTACAGGGAATCAGCCCCAGCATTTT
CSASTGNQPQHF
>TRBJ2-3|TRBV5-1|few|TRBD1
TGCGCCAGCAGCCCCTTAGAGGGGGCAACAGATACGCAGTATTTT
CASSPLEGATDTQYF
>TRBJ1-1|TRBV5-1|NA|NA
TGCGCCAGCAGCTTGCTCATGTTGAACACTGAAGCTTTCTTT
CASSLLMLNTEAFF
>TRBJ2-1|TRBV29-1|NA|TRBD2
TGCAGCGTTGAAGGGCGGACTAGCTCCTACAATGGGCAGTTCTTC
CSVEGRTSSYNGQFF
>TRBJ2-5|TRBV7-3|few|NA
TGTGCCAGCAGCCCGTCGCGATGGGAGACCCAGTACTTC
CASSPSRWETQYF
>TRBJ1-1|TRBV4-1|few|NA
TGCGCCAGCAGCCAAGAGTGGCGGAACACTGAAGCTTTCTTT
CASSQEWRNTEAFF
>TRBJ2-1|TRBV4-2|NA|NA
TGTGCCAGCAGCCAACGGGTTAGGGCGGGCCACTCCTACAATGAGCAGTTCTTC
CASSQRVRAGHSYNEQFF
>TRBJ2-1|TRBV3-1|NA|TRBD2
TGTGCCAGCAGCCAAGATGGCGGGGGCTCCTACAATGAGCAGTTCTTC
CASSQDGGGSYNEQFF
>TRBJ2-7|TRBV7-4|few|NA
TGTGCCAGCAGCTTAGAAGGACAGAGGTACGAGCAGTACTTC
CASSLEGQRYEQYF
>TRBJ2-1|TRBV5-1|few|NA
TGCGCCAGCAGCGAGGACTTTATTGAGCAGTTCTTC
CASSEDFIEQFF
>TRBJ1-1|TRBV10-1|NA|NA
TGCGCCAGCAGTGAGTCAGGGACCGATGAAGCTTTCTTT
CASSESGTDEAFF
>TRBJ2-7|TRBV10-3|NA|NA
TGTGCCATCTCCGCAGAAACCTACGAGCAGTACTTC
CAISAETYEQYF
>TRBJ2-7|TRBV20-1|NA|TRBD2
TGCAGTGCTAGAGACACTAGCGGGAGATCCTACGAGCAGTACTTC
CSARDTSGRSYEQYF
>TRBJ2-1|TRBV10-1|few|TRBD2
TGCGCCAGCAGTGAGTTTTCGACTAGCGGTTATACGGCGCAGTTCTTC
CASSEFSTSGYTAQFF
>TRBJ2-3|TRBV4-2|few|TRBD2
TGTGCCAGCAGCCAGCTAGCGGTACGGGACACAGATACGCAGTATTTT
CASSQLAVRDTDTQYF
>TRBJ2-1|TRBV6-2/TRBV6-3|NA|TRBD2
TGTGCCAGCAGTTACACACTGTCCGGGACTAGCGGAAGTAGCTCCTACAATGAGCAGTTCTTC
CASSYTLSGTSGSSSYNEQFF
>TRBJ1-1|TRBV9|NA|NA
TGTGCCAGCAGCGTAGGGGGAGCCTTAGCCACTGAAGCTTTCTTT
CASSVGGALATEAFF
>TRBJ2-5|TRBV7-2|NA|NA
TGTGCCAGCAGCTTCGACAGGGGAGGGGAGACCCAGTACTTC
CASSFDRGGETQYF
>TRBJ2-3|TRBV29-1|few|NA
TGCAGCGTTGCCGGGGAAACAGATACGCAGTATTTT
CSVAGETDTQYF